This TCR beta chain comes out of a study of blood T cell repertoires in COVID-19. The CDR3 loop spans 14 amino acids. V lost 6 bases and J lost 5; bases outside the gene matches: 6. Per germline, CDR1 MNHEY and CDR2 SMNVEV (reference sequence). Measured with immunoSEQ multiplex PCR; TCRdb has only the in-frame clones, and not every one. The sample lists roughly 40,000 clones; roughly nine tenths were seen once. The sample comprised peripheral blood. The genes are TRBV27 and TRBJ1-2; 10 nucleotides line up with TRBD1. This TCR derives from a human donor in a cohort sampled during active COVID-19. The CDR3 protein is CASSRDRGGYGYTF. CDR3 coding DNA: TGTGCCAGCAGCCGGGACAGGGGAGGTTATGGCTACACCTTC.